This T cell receptor beta chain comes out of a study of read filtering for tumor transcriptome and immune sequencing. Study results and limitations: In IR-seq, single-read clonotypes were around four fifths of clonotypes but about 3.5% of reads.

Molecular barcoded adaptors covering alpha/delta and beta/gamma chains were used on roughly 400 ng RNA. A single record per CDR3 protein comes from TCRdb applying MiXCR to the reads. The profile covers 30,000 to 50,000 distinct CDR3 sequences, with around 11% appearing a single time and about 35% taken by the ten largest. This clonotype was seen repeatedly, ten times or more. Its target is not known. Germline V gives CDR1 DFQATT, CDR2 SNEGSKA (reference sequence). Trimming shortened V by 3 bases and J by 2 bases, and 7 bases separated the two germline ends. The CDR3 extends over 13 amino acids. Sequenced: a population of CD138-negative cells sorted from bone marrow. The sequence was collected from a donor aged 40 or over with multiple myeloma. The chain uses TRBV20-1 and TRBJ2-2; D not resolved. In nucleotides, the CDR3 is TGCAGTGCTAGCTTTGGAAACACCGGGGAGCTGTTTTTT. Residues: CSASFGNTGELFF.